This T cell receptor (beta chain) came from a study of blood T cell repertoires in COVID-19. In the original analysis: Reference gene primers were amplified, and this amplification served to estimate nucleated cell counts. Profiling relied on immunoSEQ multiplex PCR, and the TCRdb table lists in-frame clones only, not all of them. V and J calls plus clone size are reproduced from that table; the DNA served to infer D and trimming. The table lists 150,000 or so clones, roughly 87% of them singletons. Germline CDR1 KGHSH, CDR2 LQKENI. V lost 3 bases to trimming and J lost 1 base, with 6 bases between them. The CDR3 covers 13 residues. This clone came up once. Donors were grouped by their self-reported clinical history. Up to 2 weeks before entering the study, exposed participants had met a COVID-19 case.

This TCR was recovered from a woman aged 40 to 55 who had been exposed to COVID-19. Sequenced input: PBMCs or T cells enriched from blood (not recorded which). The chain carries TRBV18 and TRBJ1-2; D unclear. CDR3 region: CASSPRDNYGYTF. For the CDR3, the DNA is TGTGCCAGCTCACCTCGGGATAACTATGGCTACACCTTC.